The clone carrying this T cell receptor (beta chain) was counted a few times. Its antigen is undetermined. The CDR3 regions of TCR beta were amplified from RNA transcripts. TCR CDR3 underwent first-round RT-PCR with the HTBI primer set. MiXCR, run by TCRdb on the multiplex PCR reads, gives a single entry per CDR3 protein. The sample comprises 500,000 to 750,000 distinct CDR3 sequences, 12% to 15% of which are singletons, and about 6.6% rests with the top ten. These data originate in a study of T cells in Graves' hyperthyroidism and ophthalmopathy. Study outcomes and limitations: Researchers found most expanded thyroid clonotypes above 0.001 in blood as well. Before onset, ophthalmopathy was predicted by the model a median around 6 months earlier.

Individuals with ophthalmopathy presented a Clinical Activity Score of at least 3, a NOSPECS grade of at least 4 and a duration under 3 months. Source material for PBMCs was about 10 ml fresh peripheral blood. Germline assignment: CDR1 MNHEY and CDR2 SMNVEV (reference sequence). Trimming pared 5 bases from V and 6 bases from J, leaving 13 bases between. The CDR3 sequence is 13 residues long. Sequenced input: blood. The TCR originated in a woman aged 18-30 years with Graves' ophthalmopathy. The chain links TRBV27 to TRBJ1-2; D is unresolved. CDR3 coding DNA: TGTGCCAGCAGTCGTTCAGGCAGTAATGGCTACACCTTC. Its protein product is CASSRSGSNGYTF.